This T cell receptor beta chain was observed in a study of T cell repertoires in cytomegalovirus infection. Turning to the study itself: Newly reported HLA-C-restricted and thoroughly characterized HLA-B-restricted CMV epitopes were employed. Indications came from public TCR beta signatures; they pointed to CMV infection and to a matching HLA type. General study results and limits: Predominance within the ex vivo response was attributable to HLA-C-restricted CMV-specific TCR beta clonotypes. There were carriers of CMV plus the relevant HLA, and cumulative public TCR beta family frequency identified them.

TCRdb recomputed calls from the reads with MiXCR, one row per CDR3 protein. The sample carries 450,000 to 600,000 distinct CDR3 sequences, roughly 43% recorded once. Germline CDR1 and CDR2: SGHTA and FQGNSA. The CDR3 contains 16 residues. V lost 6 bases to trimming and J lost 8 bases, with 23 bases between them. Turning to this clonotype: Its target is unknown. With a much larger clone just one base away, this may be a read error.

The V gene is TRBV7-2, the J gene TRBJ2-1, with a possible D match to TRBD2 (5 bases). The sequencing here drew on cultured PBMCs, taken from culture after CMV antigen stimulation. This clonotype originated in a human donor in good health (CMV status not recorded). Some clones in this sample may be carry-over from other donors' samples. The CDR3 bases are TGTGCCAGCAGATTTACAGCGGTGTCCCCCTTTTATGAGCAGTTCTTC. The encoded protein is CASRFTAVSPFYEQFF. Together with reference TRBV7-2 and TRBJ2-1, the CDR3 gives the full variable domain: GAGVSQSPSNKVTEKGKDVELRCDPISGHTALYWYRQSLGQGLEFLIYFQGNSAPDKSGLPSDRFSAERTGGSVSTLTIQRTQQEDSAVYLCASRFTAVSPFYEQFFGPGTRLTVL.